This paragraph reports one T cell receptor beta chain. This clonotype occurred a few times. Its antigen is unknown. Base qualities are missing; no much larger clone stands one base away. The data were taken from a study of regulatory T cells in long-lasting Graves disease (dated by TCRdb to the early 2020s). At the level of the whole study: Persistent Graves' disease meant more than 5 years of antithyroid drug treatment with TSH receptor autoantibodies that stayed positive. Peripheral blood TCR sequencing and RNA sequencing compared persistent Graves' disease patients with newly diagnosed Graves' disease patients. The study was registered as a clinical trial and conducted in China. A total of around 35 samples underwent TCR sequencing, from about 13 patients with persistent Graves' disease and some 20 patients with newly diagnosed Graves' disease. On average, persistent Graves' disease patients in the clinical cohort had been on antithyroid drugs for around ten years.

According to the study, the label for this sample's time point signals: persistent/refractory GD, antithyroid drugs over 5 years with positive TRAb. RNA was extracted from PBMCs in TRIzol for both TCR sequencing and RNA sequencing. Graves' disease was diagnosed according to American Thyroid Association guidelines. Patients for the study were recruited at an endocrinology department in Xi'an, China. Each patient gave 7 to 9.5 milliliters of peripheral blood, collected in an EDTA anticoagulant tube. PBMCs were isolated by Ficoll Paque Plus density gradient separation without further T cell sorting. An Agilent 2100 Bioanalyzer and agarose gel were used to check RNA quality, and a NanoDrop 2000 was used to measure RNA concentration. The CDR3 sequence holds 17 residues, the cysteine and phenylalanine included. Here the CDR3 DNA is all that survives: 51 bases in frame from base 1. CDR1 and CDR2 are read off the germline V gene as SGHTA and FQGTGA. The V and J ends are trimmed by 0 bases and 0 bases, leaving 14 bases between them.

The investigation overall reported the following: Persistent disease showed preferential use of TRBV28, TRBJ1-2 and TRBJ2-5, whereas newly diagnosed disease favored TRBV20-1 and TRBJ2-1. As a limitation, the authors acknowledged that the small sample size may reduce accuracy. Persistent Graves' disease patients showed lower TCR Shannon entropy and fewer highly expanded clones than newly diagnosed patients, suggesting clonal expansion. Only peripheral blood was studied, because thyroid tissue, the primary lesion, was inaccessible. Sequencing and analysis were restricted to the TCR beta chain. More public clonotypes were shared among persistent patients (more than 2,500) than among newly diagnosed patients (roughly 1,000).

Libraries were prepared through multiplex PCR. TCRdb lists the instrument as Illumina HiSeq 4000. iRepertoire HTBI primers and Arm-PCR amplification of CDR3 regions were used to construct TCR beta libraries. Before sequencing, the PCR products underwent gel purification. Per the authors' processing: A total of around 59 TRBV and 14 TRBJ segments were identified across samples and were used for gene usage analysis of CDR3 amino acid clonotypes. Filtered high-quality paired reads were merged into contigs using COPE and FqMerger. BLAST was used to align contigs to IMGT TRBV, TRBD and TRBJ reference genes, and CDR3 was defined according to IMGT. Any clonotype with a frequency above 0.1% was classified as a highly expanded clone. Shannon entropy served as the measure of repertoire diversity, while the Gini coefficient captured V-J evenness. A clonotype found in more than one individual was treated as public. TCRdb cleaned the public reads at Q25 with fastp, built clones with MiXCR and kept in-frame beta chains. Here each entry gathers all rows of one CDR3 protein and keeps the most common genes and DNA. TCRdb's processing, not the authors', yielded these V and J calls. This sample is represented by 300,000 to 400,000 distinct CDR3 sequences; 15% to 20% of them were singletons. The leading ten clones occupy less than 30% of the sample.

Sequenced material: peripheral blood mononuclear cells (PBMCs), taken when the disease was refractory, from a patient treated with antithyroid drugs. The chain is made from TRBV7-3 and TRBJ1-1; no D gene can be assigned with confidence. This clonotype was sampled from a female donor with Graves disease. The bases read TGTGCCAGCAGCTTAACCCCCTATTCGGGAATGAACACTGAAGCTTTCTTT. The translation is CASSLTPYSGMNTEAFF.